This TCR beta chain was obtained from a study of control samples from healthy donors and cancer patients. Germline trimming cut 7 bases from V and 3 bases from J; bases unmatched to any gene: 7. The V gene's germline CDR1 is MDHEN and CDR2 SYDVKM. The CDR3 loop spans 14 amino acids. This table comes from immunoSEQ multiplex PCR, and its TCRdb copy is limited to in-frame clones, with some not included. The sample contains tens of thousands of clones, 80% to 90% of which appear only once. The sequence derives from a woman aged 45-59 years with lung cancer. Material for sequencing was PBMCs. The V and J genes are TRBV28 and TRBJ2-7, with TRBD2 matching over 9 bases. The CDR3 region is CASTLAGASYEQYF. The CDR3 nucleotides read TGTGCCAGCACCTTAGCGGGGGCCAGCTACGAGCAGTACTTC.